Sequencing of this T cell receptor beta chain was carried out in a study of blood T cell repertoires in COVID-19. Clones were read by immunoSEQ multiplex PCR, and TCRdb kept only the in-frame ones, dropping some. This table holds 250,000 to 350,000 clones, approximately 83% found once. The CDR3 spans 16 residues. Sequenced: PBMCs or T cells enriched from blood (not recorded which). This sequence joins TRBV21-1 and TRBJ1-5; the table's D call, TRBD1, was not checked against the DNA. TRBV21-1 is shown as a pseudogene. This receptor was identified in a woman in her 30s who had recovered from COVID-19. Written as DNA, the CDR3 is TGTGCCAGCAGCAATCCGGAAGAACAGGGGAATCAGCCCCAGCATTTT. Its protein product is CASSNPEEQGNQPQHF.